This TCR beta chain is drawn from a study of tumor-infiltrating lymphocytes in primary liver carcinoma. The wider study: The patients, men and women alike, were aged 30 to 69 years. About 3.5 to 8 million productive TCRbeta reads were obtained from the samples, with similar numbers across tissue types. Points from the study as a whole: Tumors carried a top-250-clone fraction significantly exceeding that of blood (p = 0.039). Found in all five tumor regions were only about 7-24% of top clones.

A note on this clonotype: The antigen is unknown.

CDR3 length equals 11 residues. The germline gives CDR1 WSHSY, CDR2 SAAADI. The study co-extracted DNA and RNA from about 21-30 mg of unsorted bulk tissue. A primer matching the constant region was used to make TCR beta cDNA from 500 to 650 ng of total RNA. Three nested multiplex PCR rounds of slightly modified ARM-PCR generated TCR beta libraries. TRBV1-TRBV30 forward primers paired with a C-beta reverse primer were used in the first two PCR rounds, which ran approximately 10 cycles each. TCRdb reprocessed the multiplex PCR reads with MiXCR, giving one entry per CDR3 protein. The sample includes roughly 32,000 distinct CDR3 sequences, under 75% of them seen just once.

The chain couples TRBV10-2 to TRBJ2-7; no clear D gene. The sample consisted of liver tumor tissue from sampling region 4. Subset given: tumor region T4, right-lateral pole. The origin of this receptor is a man aged 40-49 years with primary liver carcinoma and hepatitis B virus infection. CDR3 coding DNA: TGCGTCGGCCGCCACCTCGGTGAGCAGTACTTC. Translated, it gives CVGRHLGEQYF.